Listed here are 13 T cell receptor gamma chains from one sample, sequenced in a study of gamma-delta T cells after stem cell transplantation. TCRdb ran CATT on the RT-PCR reads. The sample contains hundreds of gamma-chain clones, roughly 4.5% of which appear only once. The sequenced sample was gamma-delta T cells. The receptors were gathered from a human donor. It is not recorded whose cells these are; they may come from a transplant donor.

In this sample, this clone turned up a few times. The protein given by TCRdb reflects a much larger clone and differs at residue 6 from this DNA's translation, likely from a read error; the protein shown is the DNA's translation. V gene TRGV9 combines with J gene TRGJ1 or TRGJ2. In germline, CDR1 is GITISATS, CDR2 ISYDGTV (reference sequence). This CDR3 is built from 14 residues. The CDR3 protein is CALWEARPVVEKLF. In DNA, the CDR3 is TGCGCCTTGTGGGAGGCGAGACCCGTTGTTGAGAAACTCTTT.

By share, this clone counts as medium-sized (0.01 to 0.1%). A read error is the likely source, as a far larger clone sits one nucleotide away. This chain connects TRGV9 to TRGJP. Germline V CDR1 and CDR2: GITISATS, ISYDGTV (reference sequence). CDR3 size: 16 residues. This chain's CDR3 is CALWELQESGKKIKVF. DNA for the CDR3: TGTGCCTTGTGGGAGCTACAAGAGTCGGGCAAAAAAATCAAGGTATTT.

By sample share, this clone is hyperexpanded. The sample contains more than one DNA sequence encoding this CDR3. The rearrangement uses TRGV9 and TRGJP. The CDR3 covers 13 residues. Germline V gene sequence: CDR1 GITISATS, CDR2 ISYDGTV (reference sequence). Trimming removed 4 bases from V and 19 bases from J; junction bases left unmatched: 10. The CDR3 region has the DNA TGTGCCTTGTGGGATCCTCGGTGGAAAATCAAGGTATTT. This codes for CALWDPRWKIKVF.

This clone is large (0.1 to 1%) within its sample. Other DNA variants within this sample encode the same CDR3. The rearrangement uses TRGV9 and TRGJP. The germline V gene encodes CDR1 GITISATS and CDR2 ISYDGTV (reference sequence). The CDR3 is 16 amino acids. Trimming cost V 3 bases and J 2 bases; bases outside gene matches: 1. CDR3 sequence (DNA): TGTGCCTTGTGGGAGCGGCAAGAGTTGGGCAAAAAAATCAAGGTATTT. Translated: CALWERQELGKKIKVF.

On this clone: The TCRdb protein, from a much larger clone, departs from this DNA's translation at residue 2, likely by read error; the protein shown derives from the DNA. The V call is TRGV9, the J call TRGJP. Germline V CDR1 and CDR2: GITISATS, ISYDGTV (reference sequence). The CDR3 is made up of 16 amino acids. The CDR3 DNA is TGTACCTTGTGGGAGGTGCAGAAGTTGGGCAAAAAAATCAAGGTATTT. Its translation is CTLWEVQKLGKKIKVF.

About this clone: Only one base separates this from a far larger clonotype, so it likely reflects a read error. Other DNA sequences in the same sample also yield this CDR3. The rearrangement links TRGV9 to TRGJP. Germline lookup yields CDR1 GITISATS and CDR2 ISYDGTV (reference sequence). The CDR3 runs 17 residues. Here the CDR3 reads CALWEPSRELGKKIKVF. As DNA, the CDR3 is TGTGCCTTGTGGGAGCCCTCCCGAGAGTTAGGCAAAAAAATCAAGGTATTT.

In regard to this clone: The protein in TCRdb stems from a much larger clone and differs at residue 14 from this DNA's translation, likely a read error; here the protein is translated from the DNA. The chain recombines TRGV9 with TRGJP. Germline CDR1 reads GITISATS; CDR2 reads ISYDGTV (reference sequence). This CDR3 spans 16 amino acids. CDR3 nucleotides: TGTGCCTTGTGGGAGGTGGAAGAGTTGGGCAAAAAAATCAGGGTATTT. Translated: CALWEVEELGKKIRVF.

This clone is hyperexpanded (1% or more) in the sample. Other DNA sequences of this sample code for an identical CDR3. The rearrangement uses TRGV9 and TRGJ1 or TRGJ2. The CDR3 consists of 12 residues. The germline CDR1 and CDR2 sequences are GITISATS and ISYDGTV (reference sequence). V lost 2 bases to trimming and J lost 3 bases; unmatched junction nucleotides: 1. This CDR3 is CALWEAYYKKLF. The CDR3 DNA follows: TGTGCCTTGTGGGAGGCTTATTATAAGAAACTCTTT.

In regard to this clone: This likely traces to a read error, being one base from a far larger clone. Other DNA sequences in the same sample also yield this CDR3. The V gene is TRGV9, the J gene TRGJP. Germline CDR1 GITISATS, CDR2 ISYDGTV (reference sequence). CDR3 size: 16 residues. In DNA form, the CDR3 reads TGTGCCTTGTGGGAGTCTATAAAGTTGGGCAAGAAAATCAAGGTATTT. It translates to CALWESIKLGKKIKVF.

In its sample, this clone is large. This CDR3 is also generated by other DNA sequences in the sample. This rearrangement joins TRGV9 to TRGJP. The CDR3 runs to 16 residues. From germline, CDR1 is GITISATS and CDR2 ISYDGTV (reference sequence). V lost 3 bases to trimming and J lost 8 bases; unmatched junction nucleotides: 7. CDR3: CALWESIKLGKKIKVF. CDR3 DNA sequence: TGTGCCTTGTGGGAGTCTATAAAGTTGGGCAAAAAAATCAAGGTATTT.

Within the sample, this clone is hyperexpanded (1% or more). The identical CDR3 is also encoded by other nucleotide sequences in the sample. The chain recombines TRGV9 with TRGJ1 or TRGJ2. The CDR3 runs to 15 residues. Germline trimming cut 0 bases from V and 3 bases from J; bases unmatched to any gene: 8. From germline, CDR1 is GITISATS and CDR2 ISYDGTV (reference sequence). This chain's CDR3 is CALWEVTSLYYKKLF. The CDR3 nucleotides are TGTGCCTTGTGGGAGGTGACCAGCCTTTATTATAAGAAACTCTTT.

This clone was seen a handful of times. A single base is all that separates this from a far larger clone, so a read error is likely. The chain links TRGV9 to TRGJP. There are 15 residues in the CDR3. Per germline, CDR1 GITISATS and CDR2 ISYDGTV (reference sequence). The CDR3 sequence: CALWERGLGKKIRVF. In DNA form, the CDR3 reads TGTGCCTTGTGGGAGAGGGGGTTGGGCAAAAAAATCAGGGTATTT.

This clone was seen a few times. The protein that TCRdb holds for this DNA derives from a much larger clone and differs from the translated DNA at residue 14, which likely indicates a read error; the protein shown here is translated from the DNA. The CDR3 here is CALWEVRELGKKIRVF. The CDR3 bases are TGTGCCTTGTGGGAGGTGCGGGAGTTGGGCAAAAAAATCAGGGTATTT. The chain couples TRGV9 to TRGJP. Per germline, CDR1 GITISATS and CDR2 ISYDGTV (reference sequence). There are 16 residues in the CDR3.